The 13 T cell receptor beta chains listed next were all sequenced from one sample in a study of spatial heterogeneity in lung cancer. In TCRdb, the 5' RACE reads were re-called with MiXCR into one record per CDR3 protein. The sample includes 50,000 or so distinct CDR3 sequences, roughly 7.2% of them seen just once. The sample's time point: sample taken at primary tumor resection. Unsorted samples of tumor, nontumor lung or frozen PBMC had their whole RNA sequenced. Sequenced material: PBMCs, taken at surgery. These receptors were collected from a female donor with early-stage non-small cell lung cancer.

In this sample, this clonotype turned up a few times. The CDR3 coding sequence is TGTGCCAGCAATCAACGGGGGGGTCAGCCCCAGCATTTT. This codes for CASNQRGGQPQHF. This chain connects TRBV6-6 to TRBJ1-5, with D possibly being TRBD1 (5 bases). This CDR3 is built from 13 residues. The ends were cut back, 7 bases at V and 6 bases at J, with 13 bases in the middle. Per germline, CDR1 MNHNY and CDR2 SVGAGI (reference sequence).

Ten or more counts support this clonotype. This chain uses TRBV20-1 with TRBJ2-7; D possibly corresponds to TRBD1 (6 bases). V dropped 4 bases and J dropped 2 bases, with 12 bases sitting between them. CDR1 DFQATT and CDR2 SNEGSKA come from the germline V gene (reference sequence). This CDR3 is built from 13 residues. CDR3: CSATPGQPYEQYF. The CDR3, as DNA: TGCAGTGCTACCCCCGGACAGCCCTACGAGCAGTACTTC.

V and J are TRBV2 and TRBJ1-2, with D perhaps TRBD1 (6 bases). Trimming removed 0 bases from V and 6 bases from J, with 14 bases in between. This CDR3 has 15 amino acids. CDR1 SNHLY and CDR2 FYNNEI come from the germline V gene. CDR3 in amino acids: CASSEASRGGDGYTF. The CDR3 coding sequence is TGTGCCAGCAGTGAAGCAAGCAGGGGAGGCGATGGCTACACCTTC.

In the case of this clonotype: One end of the junction varies from germline; a read error may be responsible. This chain joins TRBV28 and TRBJ2-3; 7 nucleotides line up with TRBD2. CDR3 length: 12 amino acids. Germline loops: CDR1 MDHEN, CDR2 SYDVKM. Here the CDR3 reads CANSPSGDTQYF. The DNA of the CDR3 is TGTGCCAACAGTCCTAGCGGAGATACGCAGTATTTT. Full variable domain (outside the CDR3, taken from reference TRBV28 and TRBJ2-3): DVKVTQSSRYLVKRTGEKVFLECVQDMDHENMFWYRQDPGLGLRLIYFSYDVKMKEKGDIPEGYSVSREKKERFSLILESASTNQTSMYLCANSPSGDTQYFGPGTRLTVL.

This clonotype has a handful of counts. The chain combines TRBV12-3 or TRBV12-4 with TRBJ2-1; possible D gene TRBD2, 5 bases. The CDR3 sequence is 16 residues long. V lost 3 bases to trimming and J lost 6 bases, with 18 bases between them. This chain's CDR3 is CASSFFFTLGGNEQFF. The CDR3 DNA is TGTGCCAGCAGTTTCTTTTTTACACTAGGCGGCAATGAGCAGTTCTTC.

The gene calls are TRBV19 and TRBJ2-4, with D hard to call. CDR1 is LNHDA, CDR2 SQIVND, per germline (reference sequence). The CDR3 loop spans 14 amino acids. V lost 6 bases, J lost 1 base, and 10 bases lay in between. DNA for the CDR3: TGTGCCAGTAGAATGGGCCAGGCCAAAAACATTCAGTACTTC. Its protein is CASRMGQAKNIQYF.

This chain joins TRBV12-3 or TRBV12-4 and TRBJ1-6; D perhaps matches TRBD1 (5 bases). V lost 7 bases and J lost 13, with 17 bases in between. The CDR3 has 13 residues. In DNA, the CDR3 is TGTGCCAGCAAAGGACAAGAAGGGTCGCCCCTCCACTTT. Protein product: CASKGQEGSPLHF.

Of note for this clonotype: The junction departs from germline at one end; a sequencing error may be responsible. This chain joins TRBV12-3 or TRBV12-4 and TRBJ2-1, with D maybe TRBD1 (6 bases). The CDR3 length is 13 residues. The CDR3 sequence: CERKIRGKSEKFF. For the CDR3, the DNA is TGTGAAAGAAAAATAAGGGGGAAGAGTGAGAAGTTCTTC.

This clonotype turned up a few times. V is TRBV27 and J is TRBJ1-2; a possible D gene is TRBD1 (5 bases). Trimming removed 10 bases from V and 4 bases from J, with 16 bases in between. The CDR3 runs to 13 residues. The germline V gene encodes CDR1 MNHEY and CDR2 SMNVEV (reference sequence). This chain's CDR3 is CATRDGAPYGYTF. The CDR3 region has the DNA TGTGCCACCCGGGACGGAGCCCCCTATGGCTACACCTTC.

This sequence joins TRBV5-1 and TRBJ2-2; no clear D. This CDR3 contains 14 residues. Germline V gene data show CDR1 as SGHRS and CDR2 as YFSETQ. Trimming left V 5 bases short and J 6 bases short, with 14 bases between. CDR3 loop: CASSIYQGSGELFF. CDR3 nucleotides: TGCGCCAGCAGTATTTATCAAGGGTCCGGGGAGCTGTTTTTT. The full variable domain, with the rest looked up from reference TRBV5-1 and TRBJ2-2, is KAGVTQTPRYLIKTRGQQVTLSCSPISGHRSVSWYQQTPGQGLQFLFEYFSETQRNKGNFPGRFSGRQFSNSRSEMNVSTLELGDSALYLCASSIYQGSGELFFGEGSRLTVL.

This clonotype has ten or more counts. The chain joins TRBV5-5 to TRBJ1-1; 7 bases fit TRBD1. The CDR3 is made up of 15 amino acids. J lost 5 bases, V lost 2 bases, and 9 bases had no gene match. The germline V gene has CDR1 SGHKS and CDR2 YYEKEE (reference sequence). CDR3 loop: CASSFGKGGLTEAFF. For the CDR3, the DNA is TGTGCCAGCAGCTTTGGGAAAGGGGGCTTGACTGAAGCTTTCTTT.

This clonotype was picked up a small number of times. The gene calls are TRBV11-2 and TRBJ2-1; TRBD2 agrees at 9 bases. Germline loops: CDR1 SGHAT, CDR2 FQNNGV. The CDR3 consists of 13 residues. Trimming removed 8 bases from V and 7 bases from J; junction bases left unmatched: 6. As DNA, the CDR3 is TGTGCCAGCCGGGCGGGGGGGCGGAATGAGCAGTTCTTC. It specifies CASRAGGRNEQFF.

This clonotype has just a few counts. This chain connects TRBV9 to TRBJ2-3, with D perhaps TRBD2 (6 bases). Trimming removed 0 bases at V and 4 bases at J, with 18 bases between. CDR1 is SGDLS and CDR2 is YYNGEE in the germline V gene. The CDR3 runs to 17 residues. The CDR3 DNA is TGTGCCAGCAGCGTAGCTGAAGGTCGAGGCGGGGCAGATACGCAGTATTTT. Protein product: CASSVAEGRGGADTQYF.